This T cell receptor (beta chain) originates from a study of blood T cells in healthy people across ages. Study results and limitations: Bulk PBMC profiling left naive and antigen-experienced comparisons inconclusive.

Only a few counts were recorded for this clonotype. The antigen remains undetermined. For the second PCR, which ran for 7 to 11 cycles, a sample-barcoded 5' primer and a J-beta primer mix were used. TCRdb used MiXCR to reprocess the 5' RACE reads, holding one entry per CDR3 protein. The sample lists nearly 1 million distinct CDR3 sequences; roughly 51% were seen once. Sequencing was done on a sample of blood. This TCR was sampled from a woman aged 60 to 75 in good health.

The CDR3 bases are TGTGCCAGCAGCTTAGGGCCCAGGAGCGGGGAGCTGTTTTTT. It is translated as CASSLGPRSGELFF. The J gene is TRBJ2-2, the V gene TRBV7-6; D call uncertain. CDR3 length: 14 amino acids. Germline lookup yields CDR1 SGHVS and CDR2 FNYEAQ. Deletions cut 1 base from V and 7 bases from J, with 10 bases between.